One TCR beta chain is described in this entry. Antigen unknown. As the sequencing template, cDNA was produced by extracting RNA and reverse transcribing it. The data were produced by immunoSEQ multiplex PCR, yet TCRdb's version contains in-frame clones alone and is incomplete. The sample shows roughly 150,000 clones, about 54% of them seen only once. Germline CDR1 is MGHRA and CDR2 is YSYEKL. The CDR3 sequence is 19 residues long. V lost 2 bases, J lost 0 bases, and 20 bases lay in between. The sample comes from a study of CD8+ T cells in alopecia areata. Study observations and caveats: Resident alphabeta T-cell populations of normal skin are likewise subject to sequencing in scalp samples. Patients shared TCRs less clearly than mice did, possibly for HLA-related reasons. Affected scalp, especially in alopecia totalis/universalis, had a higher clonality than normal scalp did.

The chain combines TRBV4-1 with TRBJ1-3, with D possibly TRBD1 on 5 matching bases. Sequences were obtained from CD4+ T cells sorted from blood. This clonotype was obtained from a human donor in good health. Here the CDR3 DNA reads TGCGCCAGCAGCCAACCCACTTCTGGGACGCAATCCTCTGGAAACACCATATATTTT. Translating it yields CASSQPTSGTQSSGNTIYF.